The present TCR beta chain was sequenced within a study of cytomegalovirus exposure and HLA in healthy donors. Study in general: Samples from HLA-typed donors yielded about 85 million unique TCRs in an early data release.

Healthy donors of bone marrow made up the group. In the case of this clone: Its cognate antigen is unknown.

Broader study findings: Reportedly, TCR beta sequences accurately predicted HLA-A and HLA-B alleles in most subjects. An analysis that came later showed most CMV-associated TCR beta chains appearing HLA-restricted.

The CDR3 length is 15 residues. From germline, CDR1 is SEHNR and CDR2 FQNEAQ (reference sequence). Trimming at V came to 4 bases and at J to 6 bases, leaving 9 bases not matched to a gene. 60 Vbeta and 13 Jbeta primers were used in PCR. Measured with immunoSEQ multiplex PCR; TCRdb has only the in-frame clones, and not every one. The sample records 150,000 to 200,000 clones, around 78% being singletons. The source is a woman in her thirties or forties in good health and CMV-seronegative. Material: PBMCs. The chain carries TRBV7-9 and TRBJ1-1; 9 bases are a match to TRBD1. The CDR3 nucleotides read TGTGCCAGCAGCTCCGGGACAGGGATCAAAGCTGAAGCTTTCTTT. It is translated as CASSSGTGIKAEAFF.